This T cell receptor (beta chain) came from a study of radiation and T cells in renal cell carcinoma (dated by TCRdb to 2018 to 2020). Concerning the study at large: In total, 53 samples underwent TCR beta sequencing: about 25 tumors plus 27 peripheral blood samples. The last blood draw occurred 4 weeks after radiation, at the same time as nephrectomy. A total of 4 million to 5 million unique CDR3 nucleotide sequences, encoding 2,500,000 or so unique CDR3 amino acid sequences, were found across all 50 or so samples.

Following the manufacturer's recommendations, the immunoSEQ kit was used to generate TCR beta libraries from genomic DNA. To prepare the libraries, a first multiplex PCR with proprietary primers was run, followed by a second PCR that added unique barcodes, and a bead cleanup was done after each round. A kit-provided positive control reaction and a negative control reaction were included in every sample batch. The final libraries were assessed on an Agilent 4200 TapeStation D1000 ScreenTape, pooled by volume, and quantified by qPCR. Sequencing was performed on an Illumina NextSeq500 with a MidOutput 150-cycle cartridge, and 156 Read1 and 15 Index1 cycles were run with kit custom primers. The pooled library was loaded at approximately 1 pM with an approximately 20% PhiX control spike-in. In the source study's methods: Vendor-processed data were analyzed in R, with a clonotype defined as all T cells sharing the same CDR3 nucleotide sequence. For clone abundance analyses, frequencies were normalized to the 10,000 most abundant clones in each sample. Public T cell clones, which averaged fewer than five per sample, were excluded before analysis. A difference in abundance of at least 32-fold between compartments was used to define tumor-enriched and baseline blood-enriched clonotypes. Clonotypes expanded or contracted between blood time points were identified with a beta-binomial differential abundance model. The Baroni-Urbani and Buser coefficient was used to measure tumor-blood repertoire similarity, and groups were compared with two-tailed Wilcoxon tests in R. Drawn from immuneACCESS, this table holds only the in-frame rearrangements with V and J called that TCRdb kept. Clones are partly lost; checked studies trace under half to an unresolved V gene and leave the rest unexplained. Clone size and V and J calls were adopted from that table, with D and trimming inferred from the DNA. Recorded for this sample are around 77,000 clones; 83% of them occurred a single time. The biggest ten clones account for 2.4% of the sample.

This sample's time point label indicates: blood 4 weeks post-SBRT, at nephrectomy. Taken with the paper, the label for treatment or condition translates to: 15 Gy SBRT to primary tumor, nephrectomy 4 weeks later. Samples were obtained from a clinical trial, in which 15 Gy stereotactic body radiation therapy was delivered to primary renal cell carcinomas and nephrectomy was performed 4 weeks later. Serial peripheral blood from radiation-treated patients was sampled at baseline, 2 weeks and 4 weeks after SBRT to track tumor-enriched clonotypes. Renal cell carcinoma with clear cell pathology was present in all patients. The QIAamp DNA Blood Mini Kit (Qiagen) was used to prepare genomic DNA for TCR sequencing. Only samples passing all quality control checks were included in the analyses. In the case of this clone: It has no known antigen specificity. Per-base quality was not reported, and no clone a single base away is much larger than it.

The paper as a whole reports these results and caveats: Because no pretreatment tumor biopsies were available, whether clonotypes were present in the tumor at baseline could not be determined. An increase in top tumor clonotypes in blood was observed from baseline to 2 weeks post-radiation, followed by contraction by 4 weeks, which was taken to suggest transient expansion of tumor-resident clones. Changes in the blood repertoire were not tracked past 4 weeks after treatment. Because the trial had a single-armed design, the trial could not examine how radiation dose or scheduling affected the TCR repertoire.

Looking up the germline V gene yields CDR1 MNHEY and CDR2 SVGAGI. Trimming leaves V shorter by 6 bases and J shorter by 2 bases, with the junction holding 3 bases beyond the gene matches. The CDR3 measures 13 amino acids from cysteine to phenylalanine. CDR3 DNA is the only sequence kept; it has 39 bases, read in frame from the first base. Rearrangement joined TRBV6-5 to TRBJ2-5, and TRBD1 aligns with 7 junction nucleotides. This sequence was found in a woman aged 55-69 years with renal cell carcinoma. Here the sequenced sample was blood, taken from a patient whose treatment included radiotherapy and nephrectomy. The nucleotide sequence reads as follows: TGTGCCAGCAGGGGGACAGCTCAAGAGACCCAGTACTTC. Its product reads: CASRGTAQETQYF.